Each of the 10 T cell receptor beta chains below was sequenced from the same sample in a study of OX40 agonist ivuxolimab in advanced cancers. Library preparation used the immunoSEQ multiplex PCR assay. TCRdb carries this immuneACCESS record with in-frame sequences only. Its versions omit some clonotypes, under half of them owing to an unresolved V gene in the studies checked, with the rest unexplained. The sample data list tens of thousands of clones, and 70% to 90% of these were observed just once. The leading ten clones occupy about a sixth of the sample. This material consisted of CD4+ or CD8+ T cells sorted from blood, taken in a trial of the OX40 agonist ivuxolimab. All receptors derive from an adult with an advanced solid tumor such as melanoma, head and neck, liver or kidney cancer.

The chain joins TRBV5-6 to TRBJ2-5, with no clear D. From germline, CDR1 is SGHDT and CDR2 YYEEEE. Trimming took 0 bases from V and 2 from J, leaving 8 bases between them. The CDR3 covers 14 residues. CDR3 nucleotide sequence: TGTGCCAGCAGCTTGGGGGTGGTACAAGAGACCCAGTACTTC. Translated, it gives CASSLGVVQETQYF.

This clone came up a few times. J is TRBJ1-5 and V is TRBV6-6; D call uncertain. Trimming took off 6 bases at V and 4 bases at J, with 4 bases between the two ends. Germline CDR1 reads MNHNY; CDR2 reads SVGAGI (reference sequence). This CDR3 spans 11 amino acids. CDR3 loop: CASRKNQPQHF. The DNA for the CDR3 is TGTGCCAGCAGGAAGAATCAGCCCCAGCATTTT.

CDR3 protein: CASSPGLAGGNEQFF. The CDR3 coding sequence is TGTGCCAGCAGTCCGGGACTAGCGGGAGGGAATGAGCAGTTCTTC. This chain uses TRBV6-4 with TRBJ2-7, with 16 bases lining up with TRBD2. The last part of the DNA fits TRBJ2-1 better; the J call may be wrong. CDR1 and CDR2 from the germline V gene are MRHNA and SNTAGT. The CDR3 is 15 amino acids.

The chain is built from TRBV28 and TRBJ2-3, with TRBD2 matching over 10 bases. J lost 6 bases, V lost 6 bases, and 6 bases had no gene match. Germline values: CDR1 MDHEN, CDR2 SYDVKM. The CDR3 sequence is 14 residues long. The CDR3 DNA is TGTGCCAGCAGATATAGCGGGAGGAGCGATACGCAGTATTTT. Protein product: CASRYSGRSDTQYF.

V and J are TRBV5-1 and TRBJ2-5; D is unresolved. The CDR3 covers 15 residues. V was pared by 2 bases and J by 2 bases, with 13 bases between. CDR1 SGHRS and CDR2 YFSETQ come from the germline V gene. CDR3 DNA: TGCGCCAGCAGCTTTCTTATGGGGTCACAAGAGACCCAGTACTTC. Protein product: CASSFLMGSQETQYF.

This chain links TRBV6-1 with TRBJ1-1, with a tentative D call TRBD1 (5 bases). CDR1 and CDR2 from the germline V gene are MNHNS and SASEGT. V lost 2 bases to trimming and J lost 2 bases, with 15 bases between them. This CDR3 contains 16 residues. CDR3 loop: CASSETWVRDNTEAFF. In nucleotides, the CDR3 is TGTGCCAGCAGTGAAACCTGGGTGAGGGACAACACTGAAGCTTTCTTT.

The V gene is TRBV28, the J gene TRBJ1-1; weak D call: TRBD1 (5 bases). Germline V gene sequence: CDR1 MDHEN, CDR2 SYDVKM. This CDR3 spans 13 amino acids. The V end lost 6 bases, the J end lost 4 bases, and 12 bases lay between the germline ends. The CDR3 region has the DNA TGTGCCAGCAGCCCAGCAGGGTCCACTGAAGCTTTCTTT. Amino acid sequence: CASSPAGSTEAFF.

The chain uses TRBV6-6 and TRBJ1-1, with D hard to call. The CDR3 contains 15 residues. Trimming took 0 bases from V and 4 from J, leaving 12 bases between them. Germline CDR1 MNHNY, CDR2 SVGAGI (reference sequence). The CDR3 protein is CASSYSRTVGTEAFF. CDR3 nucleotide sequence: TGTGCCAGCAGTTACTCGAGGACGGTGGGCACTGAAGCTTTCTTT.

The chain links TRBV6-1 to TRBJ1-2; possibly TRBD1 for D (5 bases). Germline CDR1 is MNHNS and CDR2 is SASEGT. This CDR3 region has 14 residues. Deletions cut 4 bases from V and 3 bases from J, with 12 bases between. CDR3 region: CASSAGRVYYGYTF. The CDR3 coding sequence is TGTGCCAGCAGTGCGGGACGGGTGTACTATGGCTACACCTTC.

J is TRBJ1-2 and V is TRBV19; the D is unclear. The CDR3 contains 14 residues. V lost 6 bases, J lost 7 bases, and 18 bases lay in between. CDR1 LNHDA and CDR2 SQIVND come from the germline V gene (reference sequence). CDR3 loop: CASRPLSGDSGYTF. The CDR3 DNA follows: TGTGCCAGTAGACCCCTGAGCGGGGATTCTGGCTACACCTTC.